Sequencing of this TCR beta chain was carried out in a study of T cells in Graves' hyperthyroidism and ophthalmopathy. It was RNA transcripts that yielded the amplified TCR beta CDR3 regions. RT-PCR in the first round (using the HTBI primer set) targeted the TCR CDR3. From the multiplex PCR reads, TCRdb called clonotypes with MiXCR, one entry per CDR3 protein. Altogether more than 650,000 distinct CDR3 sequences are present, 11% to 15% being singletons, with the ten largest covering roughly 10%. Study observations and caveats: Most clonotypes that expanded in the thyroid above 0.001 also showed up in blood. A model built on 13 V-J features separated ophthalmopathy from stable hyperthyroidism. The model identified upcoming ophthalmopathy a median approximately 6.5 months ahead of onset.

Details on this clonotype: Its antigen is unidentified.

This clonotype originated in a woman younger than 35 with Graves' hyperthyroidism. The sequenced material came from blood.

CDR3 DNA: TGTGCCACCAGTGATTTAGGGGGAGGCACCGGGGAGCTGTTTTTT. Amino acids: CATSDLGGGTGELFF. The chain links TRBV24-1 to TRBJ2-2; perhaps D is TRBD1 or TRBD2 (6 bases each). From germline, CDR1 is KGHDR and CDR2 SFDVKD. The CDR3 sequence is 15 residues long. Trimming cost V 1 base and J 4 bases, with 9 bases left between them.